This T cell receptor beta chain emerged from a study of blood T cells in healthy people across ages. Regarding the study as a whole: Among long-lived donors, naive CD4+ cells were more numerous and diversity higher than in aged donors. PBMC samples, being unsorted, prevented any conclusive comparison of naive and antigen-experienced cells. Observed TCR beta diversity showed a strong correlation with the percentage of naive T cells as measured by flow cytometry.

Total RNA was extracted at no less than 5.5 micrograms per sample. This clonotype has just a few counts. Its target is unknown. Next came a second PCR, run for roughly 6 to 11 cycles, which used a sample-barcoded 5' primer along with a J-beta primer mix. TCRdb re-called the 5' RACE reads through MiXCR, storing one row per CDR3 protein. The sample records 650,000 to 800,000 distinct CDR3 sequences, around 45% being singletons. The ends lost 0 bases at V and 1 base at J; junction bases unmatched: 7. The CDR3 runs to 17 residues. Germline V lookup: CDR1 LGHNA, CDR2 YSLEER. This chain uses TRBV4-3 with TRBJ2-7; the match to TRBD1 covers 9 bases. The sequence came from a man aged 55 to 69 in good health. Input material: blood. In nucleotides, the CDR3 is TGCGCCAGCAGCCAAGAAGCCCGGGACAGGGTTTCCTACGAGCAGTACTTC. It encodes CASSQEARDRVSYEQYF.